Below are 25 T cell receptor beta chains sequenced from a single sample in a study of immune evolution from preneoplasia to lung adenocarcinoma. The method was immunoSEQ multiplex PCR; TCRdb's version includes in-frame clones alone and lacks a portion of them. The repertoire includes 4,500 to 7,000 clones, approximately 71% of them detected once, and about 22% sits in the top ten. The sequenced material came from FFPE adjacent normal lung tissue. These receptors originate from an older person with lung adenocarcinoma.

This sequence joins TRBV21-1 and TRBJ1-2; the D call of TRBD1 is as the table states it, not checked on the DNA. TRBV21-1 is designated a pseudogene. This CDR3 has 14 residues. In DNA form, the CDR3 reads TGTGCCAGCAGCAGGGGCAGCACTAACTATGGCTACACCTTC. The encoded protein is CASSRGSTNYGYTF.

The chain joins TRBV11-1 to TRBJ2-6; 9 bases are shared with TRBD1. The CDR3 is made up of 14 amino acids. J was trimmed by 12 bases and V by 2 bases; bases with no gene match: 5. Germline CDR1 and CDR2: SGHAT and FQDESV (reference sequence). The CDR3 is CASSLMGQGSVLTF. As DNA, the CDR3 is TGTGCCAGCAGCTTAATGGGACAGGGCAGCGTCCTGACTTTC.

This clone is categorized as medium-sized (0.01 to 0.1%). The chain recombines TRBV4-2 with TRBJ2-7; D may be TRBD2 (7 bases). The CDR3 loop spans 18 amino acids. Germline values: CDR1 LGHNA, CDR2 YNFKEQ. Trimming removed 1 base from V and 1 base from J, with 20 bases in between. CDR3 DNA sequence: TGTGCCAGCAGCCAAGGATTAGTAGGGGGGGAAAAATCCTACGAGCAGTACTTC. The encoded protein is CASSQGLVGGEKSYEQYF.

V usage is TRBV4-1 and J usage is TRBJ2-7, with 8 bases identical to TRBD2. CDR1 and CDR2 (germline): MGHRA, YSYEKL. Trimming took 3 bases from V and 6 from J; bases not matched to a gene: 13. The CDR3 consists of 16 residues. Here the CDR3 reads CASSQAPGLEVSEQYF. CDR3 nucleotides: TGCGCCAGCAGCCAGGCCCCGGGACTAGAAGTTTCCGAGCAGTACTTC.

The chain is built from TRBV27 and TRBJ1-1; 7 bases are a match to TRBD1. CDR1 and CDR2 (germline): MNHEY, SMNVEV (reference sequence). Trimming cost V 6 bases and J 0 bases; bases outside gene matches: 13. The CDR3 covers 17 residues. The CDR3 nucleotides are TGTGCCAGCAGATTGACAGGGATTAAATTTATGAACACTGAAGCTTTCTTT. Protein product: CASRLTGIKFMNTEAFF.

The rearrangement joins TRBV4-3 to TRBJ2-2; D is unclear. The V end lost 1 base, the J end lost 4 bases, and 7 bases lay between the germline ends. Germline lookup yields CDR1 LGHNA and CDR2 YSLEER. CDR3 length: 14 residues. The CDR3 DNA reads TGCGCCAGCAGCCAAGGAAGGTCCACCGGGGAGCTGTTTTTT. Its translation: CASSQGRSTGELFF.

This chain connects TRBV7-2 to TRBJ2-5; tentatively, D is TRBD1 or TRBD2 (5 bases each). CDR1 and CDR2 from the germline V gene are SGHTA and FQGNSA. V dropped 1 base and J dropped 11 bases, with 17 bases sitting between them. The CDR3 has 14 amino acids. DNA for the CDR3: TGTGCCAGCAGCTTAGGAAGGGGAGCAGCCCAGCAGTACTTC. As protein: CASSLGRGAAQQYF.

This clone appeared a few times. The chain joins TRBV5-1 to TRBJ2-7, with D tentatively TRBD2 (7 bases). The CDR3 is made up of 16 amino acids. Deletions cut 4 bases from V and 6 bases from J, with 23 bases between. Germline V gene lookup returns CDR1 SGHRS and CDR2 YFSETQ. As DNA, the CDR3 is TGCGCCAGCAGCCCGGCGGGCGGGGGCTCGGGTGGCGAGCAGTACTTC. As protein: CASSPAGGGSGGEQYF.

The V and J genes are TRBV6-1 and TRBJ2-1; no definite D call. Germline lookup yields CDR1 MNHNS and CDR2 SASEGT. V was pared by 1 base and J by 1 base, with 11 bases between. CDR3 length: 16 amino acids. CDR3 region: CASSEVGWGSYNEQFF. The CDR3 nucleotides read TGTGCCAGCAGTGAAGTGGGGTGGGGTTCCTACAATGAGCAGTTCTTC.

Judged by abundance, this clone is large. The V gene is TRBV2, the J gene TRBJ2-7, with D possibly matching TRBD1 (5 bases). Germline CDR1 and CDR2: SNHLY and FYNNEI. This CDR3 is built from 14 residues. V lost 4 bases and J 5 bases, leaving 15 bases between the germline ends. Written as DNA, the CDR3 is TGTGCCAGCAGTGTAACCAGACAGCTGCACGAGCAGTACTTC. This codes for CASSVTRQLHEQYF.

The rearrangement joins TRBV5-4 to TRBJ2-7; TRBD1 is a possible D gene (6 bases). The CDR3 is 15 amino acids. The V end was cut by 4 bases, the J end by 2 bases, with 16 bases between. Germline V gives CDR1 SGHNT, CDR2 YYREEE (reference sequence). The CDR3 here is CASSLPDSRAYEQYF. The CDR3 nucleotides read TGTGCCAGCAGCCTCCCGGACAGTCGGGCCTACGAGCAGTACTTC.

This chain joins TRBV2 and TRBJ1-4; a weak D match, TRBD1 (5 bases). CDR1 and CDR2 from the germline V gene are SNHLY and FYNNEI. V was clipped by 6 bases and J by 7 bases, with 12 bases between them. The CDR3 has 13 residues. The CDR3 loop reads CASRSGTGEKLFF. The CDR3 nucleotides are TGTGCCAGCAGATCAGGGACGGGTGAAAAACTGTTTTTT.

The chain couples TRBV19 to TRBJ1-5; 7 nucleotides align to TRBD1. Germline V CDR1 and CDR2: LNHDA, SQIVND (reference sequence). V trimming: 1 base; J trimming: 4 bases; junction bases outside the gene matches: 7. The CDR3 covers 16 residues. The CDR3 sequence is CASSIGVTGNNQPQHF. The CDR3 DNA reads as TGTGCCAGTAGTATAGGTGTGACAGGGAATAATCAGCCCCAGCATTTT. Full variable domain (missing parts from reference TRBV19 and TRBJ1-5): DGGITQSPKYLFRKEGQNVTLSCEQNLNHDAMYWYRQDPGQGLRLIYYSQIVNDFQKGDIAEGYSVSREKKESFPLTVTSAQKNPTAFYLCASSIGVTGNNQPQHFGDGTRLSIL.

This clone was seen once. The rearrangement uses TRBV11-1 and TRBJ2-7; D is ambiguous. Trimming pared 2 bases from V and 1 base from J, leaving 9 bases between. There are 14 residues in the CDR3. Per the germline V gene, CDR1 is SGHAT and CDR2 is FQDESV (reference sequence). The chain's CDR3 is CASSLNSWSYEQYF. The CDR3, as DNA: TGTGCCAGCAGCTTAAACAGTTGGTCCTACGAGCAGTACTTC. The full variable domain, in which reference TRBV11-1 and TRBJ2-7 provide the parts outside the CDR3, is EAEVAQSPRYKITEKSQAVAFWCDPISGHATLYWYRQILGQGPELLVQFQDESVVDDSQLPKDRFSAERLKGVDSTLKIQPAELGDSAMYLCASSLNSWSYEQYFGPGTRLTVT.

The J gene is TRBJ1-2, the V gene TRBV7-9, with TRBD1 identical over 7 bases. Trimming removed 0 bases from V and 2 bases from J; junction bases left unmatched: 6. Germline V CDR1 and CDR2: SEHNR, FQNEAQ (reference sequence). The CDR3 is 16 residues long. The CDR3 DNA follows: TGTGCCAGCAGCTTAGCTTACCCGGGACAGAACTATGGCTACACCTTC. Protein: CASSLAYPGQNYGYTF. The full variable domain, completed using reference TRBV7-9 and TRBJ1-2, is DTGVSQNPRHKITKRGQNVTFRCDPISEHNRLYWYRQTLGQGPEFLTYFQNEAQLEKSRLLSDRFSAERPKGSFSTLEIQRTEQGDSAMYLCASSLAYPGQNYGYTFGSGTRLTVV.

This clone was picked up a small number of times. Distinct nucleotide sequences in the sample also encode this CDR3. The V and J genes are TRBV4-2 and TRBJ2-1; TRBD2 is a possible D gene (5 bases). This CDR3 region has 15 residues. V lost 1 base, J lost 3 bases, and 10 bases lay in between. Germline CDR1 is LGHNA and CDR2 is YNFKEQ. The chain's CDR3 is CASSQGLADYNEQFF. In DNA, the CDR3 is TGTGCCAGCAGCCAAGGTCTAGCAGACTACAATGAGCAGTTCTTC.

This clone was observed a handful of times. This chain uses TRBV7-2 with TRBJ2-7; 10 bases are shared with TRBD2. Unmatched junction bases numbered 6, after V lost 5 bases and J lost 2 bases. The CDR3 is made up of 15 amino acids. The germline gives CDR1 SGHTA, CDR2 FQGNSA. The CDR3 loop reads CASSPGSGGAYEQYF. CDR3 nucleotide sequence: TGTGCCAGCAGCCCGGGCAGCGGGGGGGCCTACGAGCAGTACTTC.

As regards this clone: Other DNA sequences within the sample encode an identical CDR3. The chain recombines TRBV9 with TRBJ2-5; TRBD2 matches 8 bases. The V segment lost 0 bases and the J segment 2 bases; nucleotides outside the gene matches: 6. Looked up from germline, CDR1 is SGDLS and CDR2 is YYNGEE. CDR3 length equals 16 residues. In DNA form, the CDR3 reads TGTGCCAGCAGCGTAGGGAACGGGGGGGGACAAGAGACCCAGTACTTC. Protein sequence: CASSVGNGGGQETQYF.

The chain combines TRBV7-2 with TRBJ2-3; the D is unclear. V lost 2 bases and J lost 2, with 14 bases in between. This CDR3 region has 16 residues. Germline V gene lookup returns CDR1 SGHTA and CDR2 FQGNSA. The CDR3 nucleotides are TGTGCCAGCAGCTTACAAGCGAGTGATGCCACAGATACGCAGTATTTT. Translation: CASSLQASDATDTQYF.

The V and J genes are TRBV30 and TRBJ2-2, with unresolved D. The germline V gene has CDR1 GTSNPN and CDR2 SVGIG (reference sequence). There are 16 residues in the CDR3. V was cut by 2 bases and J by 5 bases, with 18 bases left in between. The CDR3 coding sequence is TGTGCCTGGAGTTCGCTGGAAAAGGATGAAACCGGGGAGCTGTTTTTT. Protein product: CAWSSLEKDETGELFF. Full variable domain (remainder filled in from reference TRBV30 and TRBJ2-2): SQTIHQWPATLVQPVGSPLSLECTVEGTSNPNLYWYRQAAGRGLQLLFYSVGIGQISSEVPQNLSASRPQDRQFILSSKKLLLSDSGFYLCAWSSLEKDETGELFFGEGSRLTVL.

This clone came up a few times. J is TRBJ1-5 and V is TRBV7-2, with 7 bases aligning to TRBD1. With V trimmed by 5 bases and J by 2 bases, 6 bases remained unmatched. The germline CDR1 and CDR2 sequences are SGHTA and FQGNSA. This CDR3 has 15 amino acids. The CDR3 nucleotides read TGTGCCAGCAGCGCGGGACAGCTAGGCAATCAGCCCCAGCATTTT. It specifies CASSAGQLGNQPQHF.

In nucleotides, the CDR3 is TGTGCCAGCACCACGAGGCAGGGTAATTCACCCCTCCACTTT. It specifies CASTTRQGNSPLHF. V gene TRBV5-8 combines with J gene TRBJ1-6; a possible D gene is TRBD1 (5 bases). Germline V lookup: CDR1 SGHTS, CDR2 YDEGEE. The CDR3 length is 14 residues. The V end lost 6 bases, the J end lost 6 bases, and 13 bases lay between the germline ends.

The rearrangement uses TRBV11-3 and TRBJ1-1; unclear D gene. The V end lost 5 bases, the J end lost 3 bases, and 7 bases lay between the germline ends. Looked up from germline, CDR1 is SGHNT and CDR2 is YENEEA. CDR3 length equals 12 residues. The CDR3 sequence: CASSLPDTEAFF. In DNA, the CDR3 is TGTGCCAGCAGCCTCCCGGACACTGAAGCTTTCTTT.

This clone was seen only once. A much larger clone is a single base away; this may be a read error. The gene calls are TRBV4-3 and TRBJ1-3; the match to TRBD1 covers 10 bases. CDR3 length equals 17 residues. The V segment lost 1 base and the J segment 3 bases; nucleotides outside the gene matches: 6. CDR1 and CDR2 (germline): LGHNA, YSLEER. As DNA, the CDR3 is TGCGCCAGCAGCCAAGGCCCTGGGACAGGGGATGGAAACACCATATATTTT. As protein: CASSQGPGTGDGNTIYF.

This chain uses TRBV28 with TRBJ1-5; D unclear. The CDR3 is made up of 16 amino acids. CDR1 and CDR2 (germline): MDHEN, SYDVKM. V was trimmed by 2 bases and J by 2 bases, leaving 13 bases between them. The CDR3 region is CASSLLRGTGNQPQHF. The DNA for the CDR3 is TGTGCCAGCAGTTTACTTCGGGGAACGGGCAATCAGCCCCAGCATTTT.